This record covers a single TCR beta chain. The data originate from a study of T-cell memory formation after mild COVID-19. J was trimmed by 8 bases and V by 3 bases; bases with no gene match: 9. Per the germline V gene, CDR1 is SGHRS and CDR2 is YFSETQ. The CDR3 consists of 15 residues. TCRdb re-called the 5' RACE reads with MiXCR, one entry per CDR3 protein. The profile shows approximately 390,000 distinct CDR3 sequences, about 17% of them singletons. V is TRBV5-1 and J is TRBJ2-1, with 9 bases that match TRBD1. The TCR was taken from a man in his late teens or twenties who had mild COVID-19 (a few samples of this study predate the infection). Cell type and time point are not known. Sequencing was done on a sample of PBMCs or a T cell subset sorted from them (not recorded which). In DNA, the CDR3 is TGCGCCAGCAGCTGGGTCCGGGACAGGGACCATGAGCAGTTCTTC. It specifies CASSWVRDRDHEQFF.